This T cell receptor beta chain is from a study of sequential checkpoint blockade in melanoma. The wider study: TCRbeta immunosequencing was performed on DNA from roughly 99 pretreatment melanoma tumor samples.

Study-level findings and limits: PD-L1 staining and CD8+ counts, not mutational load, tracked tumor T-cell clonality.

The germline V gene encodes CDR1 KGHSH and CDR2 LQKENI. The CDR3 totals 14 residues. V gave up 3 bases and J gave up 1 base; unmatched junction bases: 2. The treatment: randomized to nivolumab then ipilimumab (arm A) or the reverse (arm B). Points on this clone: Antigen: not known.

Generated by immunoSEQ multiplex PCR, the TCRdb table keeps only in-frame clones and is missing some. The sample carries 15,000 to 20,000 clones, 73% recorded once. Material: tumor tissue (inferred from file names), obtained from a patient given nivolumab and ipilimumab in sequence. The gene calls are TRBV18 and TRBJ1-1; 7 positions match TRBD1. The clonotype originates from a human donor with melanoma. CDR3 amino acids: CASSPDRANTEAFF. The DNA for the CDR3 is TGTGCCAGCTCACCCGACAGGGCGAACACTGAAGCTTTCTTT.